A selection of T cell receptor beta chains follows, all from one sample in a study of T-cell reconstitution after alpha-beta-depleted transplantation in children. TCRdb recomputed calls from the PCR reads with MiXCR, one row per CDR3 protein. Of some 200,000 distinct CDR3 sequences in the sample, around 7.7% are singletons; the top ten hold 35%. This specimen consisted of PBMCs, mostly from graft donor cells, obtained 360 days after TCRalphabeta/CD19-depleted stem cell transplant. These receptor sequences come from a male patient aged 2-15 years who had a stem cell transplant for acute myeloid leukemia, so the T cells may come from the graft donor. Both conserved end residues are part of each CDR3. D genes are given only for firm matches. Clone size, where shown, is once, few, many, or a class for clones that have expanded.

J gene | clone size | D gene | V gene | CDR3 protein | CDR3 DNA
TRBJ2-1 | many | TRBD2 | TRBV27 | CASSSIGGLAGELAYNEQFF | TGTGCCAGCAGTTCGATTGGGGGACTAGCGGGGGAATTAGCCTACAATGAGCAGTTCTTC
TRBJ2-1 | few | NA | TRBV7-3 | CASSFSTSPYNEQFF | TGTGCCAGCAGCTTTTCGACAAGCCCCTACAATGAGCAGTTCTTC
TRBJ1-1 | many | NA | TRBV20-1 | CSARDRGSTEAFF | TGCAGTGCTAGGGACCGGGGCTCGACTGAAGCTTTCTTT
TRBJ2-2 | many | NA | TRBV18 | CASSPTATGELFF | TGTGCCAGCTCACCTACTGCCACCGGGGAGCTGTTTTTT
TRBJ2-2 | many | TRBD2 | TRBV9 | CASSVGGGAAGELFF | TGTGCCAGCAGCGTAGGCGGGGGGGCGGCCGGGGAGCTGTTTTTT
TRBJ2-1 | many | NA | TRBV3-1 | CASSRLGSYNEQFF | TGTGCCAGCAGCCGCCTCGGCTCCTACAATGAGCAGTTCTTC
TRBJ1-1 | many | NA | TRBV5-1 | CASSLGLDEAFF | TGCGCCAGCAGCTTGGGATTAGACGAAGCTTTCTTT
TRBJ1-5 | NA | NA | TRBV20-1 | CSASLPNQPQHF | TGCAGTGCTAGTCTCCCCAATCAGCCCCAGCATTTT
TRBJ2-1 | NA | TRBD1 | TRBV14 | CASSQRDRPEEQFF | TGTGCCAGCAGCCAACGGGACAGGCCGGAGGAGCAGTTCTTC
TRBJ2-7 | few | NA | TRBV30 | CAWSVTRHLQYF | TGTGCCTGGAGTGTAACGAGACATTTGCAGTACTTC
TRBJ2-3 | many | TRBD2 | TRBV4-2 | CASSEGTSGLSGDTQYF | TGTGCCAGCAGCGAAGGGACTAGCGGTCTCTCCGGAGATACGCAGTATTTT
TRBJ1-2 | NA | NA | TRBV3-1 | CASSQAGYGYTF | TGTGCCAGCAGCCAAGCGGGCTATGGCTACACCTTC
TRBJ2-1 | many | NA | TRBV13 | CASSVYLGRPDEQFF | TGTGCCAGCAGCGTCTATTTGGGGCGCCCCGATGAGCAGTTCTTC
TRBJ1-1 | NA | NA | TRBV28 | CASRVTGPNTEAFF | TGTGCCAGCAGGGTGACCGGCCCGAACACTGAAGCTTTCTTT
TRBJ1-2 | few | NA | TRBV7-2 | CASSPTTGNYGYTF | TGTGCCAGCAGCCCGACGACGGGTAACTATGGCTACACCTTC
TRBJ2-1 | many | TRBD2 | TRBV12-3/TRBV12-4 | CASSPQSSGRANEQFF | TGTGCCAGCAGTCCTCAATCTAGCGGGAGGGCCAATGAGCAGTTCTTC
TRBJ2-2 | NA | NA | TRBV24-1 | CATSGGSGELFF | TGTGCCACCAGTGGGGGCAGCGGGGAGCTGTTTTTT
TRBJ1-1 | many | NA | TRBV5-1 | CASSPPGGTEAFF | TGCGCCAGCAGCCCGCCGGGGGGCACTGAAGCTTTCTTT
TRBJ2-1 | NA | TRBD2 | TRBV2 | CASRLGTSGSSYNELFF | TGTGCCAGCAGGTTGGGGACTAGCGGGAGCTCCTACAATGAGCTGTTCTTC
TRBJ2-1 | few | TRBD1 | TRBV7-2 | CASSLARGQEQFF | TGTGCCAGCAGCTTAGCTAGGGGGCAAGAGCAGTTCTTC
TRBJ2-3 | NA | TRBD1 | TRBV5-1 | CASRLRGQSTGTDTQYF | TGCGCCAGCAGACTGAGGGGACAGTCAACAGGCACAGATACGCAGTATTTT
TRBJ1-6 | NA | NA | TRBV5-4 | CASSLGLAGVRNSPLHF | TGTGCCAGCAGCTTGGGCCTCGCGGGGGTTAGGAATTCACCCCTCCACTTT
TRBJ2-7 | NA | TRBD1 | TRBV27 | CASTDRQGSYEQYF | TGTGCCAGCACCGACCGACAGGGCTCCTACGAGCAGTACTTC
TRBJ2-5 | NA | NA | TRBV7-6 | CASSRLARETQYF | TGTGCCAGCAGCCGTCTAGCTAGGGAGACCCAGTACTTC
TRBJ2-1 | NA | TRBD1 | TRBV29-1 | CSSDGTDAYNEQFF | TGCAGCTCCGACGGGACAGATGCCTACAATGAGCAGTTCTTC
TRBJ2-1 | NA | NA | TRBV20-1 | CSARSLAAGYNEQFF | TGCAGTGCTAGGAGCTTGGCGGCAGGCTACAATGAGCAGTTCTTC
TRBJ2-2 | few | NA | TRBV12-3/TRBV12-4 | CASFRAGLDTGELFF | TGTGCCAGCTTCCGGGCAGGCCTAGACACCGGGGAGCTGTTTTTT
TRBJ2-1 | NA | NA | TRBV12-3/TRBV12-4 | CASSFGPSSYNEQFF | TGTGCCAGCAGTTTCGGCCCCAGCTCCTACAATGAGCAGTTCTTC
TRBJ2-1 | many | TRBD2 | TRBV29-1 | CSVRGDAPYNEQFF | TGCAGCGTTCGGGGGGACGCCCCCTACAATGAGCAGTTCTTC
TRBJ1-2 | NA | NA | TRBV20-1 | CSAIQDSTNYGYTF | TGCAGTGCCATCCAGGACAGTACCAACTATGGCTACACCTTC
TRBJ2-1 | NA | NA | TRBV7-2 | CASSLVLREPYNEQFF | TGTGCCAGCAGCTTAGTCCTTCGCGAACCGTACAATGAGCAGTTCTTC
TRBJ1-4 | many | NA | TRBV29-1 | CSVPQGPNEKLFF | TGCAGCGTCCCACAGGGCCCTAATGAAAAACTGTTTTTT
TRBJ1-1 | NA | NA | TRBV6-1 | CASRPGMWVWTEAFF | TGTGCCAGCAGACCCGGAATGTGGGTTTGGACTGAAGCTTTCTTT
TRBJ2-5 | few | TRBD2 | TRBV29-1 | CSADLAGQETQYF | TGCAGCGCCGATCTAGCGGGCCAAGAGACCCAGTACTTC
TRBJ1-2 | few | NA | TRBV5-1 | CASSPGTINYGYTF | TGCGCCAGCAGCCCCGGGACCATTAACTATGGCTACACCTTC